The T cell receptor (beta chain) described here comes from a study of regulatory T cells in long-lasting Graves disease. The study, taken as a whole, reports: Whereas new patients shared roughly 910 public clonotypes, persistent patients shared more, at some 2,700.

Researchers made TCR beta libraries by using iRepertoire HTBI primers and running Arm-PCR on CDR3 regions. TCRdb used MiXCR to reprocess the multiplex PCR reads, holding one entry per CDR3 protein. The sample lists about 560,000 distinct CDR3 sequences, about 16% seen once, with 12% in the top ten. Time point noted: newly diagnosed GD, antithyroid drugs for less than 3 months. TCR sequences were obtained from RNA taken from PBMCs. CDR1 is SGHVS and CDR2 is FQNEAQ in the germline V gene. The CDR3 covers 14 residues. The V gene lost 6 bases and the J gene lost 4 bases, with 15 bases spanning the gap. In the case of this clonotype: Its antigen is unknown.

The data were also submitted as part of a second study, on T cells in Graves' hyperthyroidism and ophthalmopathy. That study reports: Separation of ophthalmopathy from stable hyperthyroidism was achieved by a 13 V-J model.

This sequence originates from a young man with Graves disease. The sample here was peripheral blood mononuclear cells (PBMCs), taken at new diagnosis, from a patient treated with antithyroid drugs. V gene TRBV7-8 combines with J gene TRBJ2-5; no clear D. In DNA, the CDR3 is TGTGCCAGCAGTACGAGTGGGAAGGGAGAGACCCAGTACTTC. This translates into CASSTSGKGETQYF.